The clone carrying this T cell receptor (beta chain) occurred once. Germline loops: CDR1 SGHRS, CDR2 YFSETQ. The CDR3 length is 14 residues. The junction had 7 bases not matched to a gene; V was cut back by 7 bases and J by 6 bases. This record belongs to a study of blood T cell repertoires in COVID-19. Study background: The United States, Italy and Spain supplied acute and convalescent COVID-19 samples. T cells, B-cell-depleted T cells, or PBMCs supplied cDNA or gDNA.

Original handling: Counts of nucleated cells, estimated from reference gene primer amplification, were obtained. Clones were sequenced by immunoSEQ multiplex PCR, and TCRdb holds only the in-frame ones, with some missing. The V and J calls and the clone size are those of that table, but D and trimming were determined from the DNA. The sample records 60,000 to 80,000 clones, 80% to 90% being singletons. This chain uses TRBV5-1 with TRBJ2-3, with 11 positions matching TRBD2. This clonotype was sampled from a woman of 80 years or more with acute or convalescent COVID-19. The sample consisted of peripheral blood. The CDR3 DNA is TGCGCCAGCGAACTAGCGGGAGATAGGGATACGCAGTATTTT. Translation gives CASELAGDRDTQYF.